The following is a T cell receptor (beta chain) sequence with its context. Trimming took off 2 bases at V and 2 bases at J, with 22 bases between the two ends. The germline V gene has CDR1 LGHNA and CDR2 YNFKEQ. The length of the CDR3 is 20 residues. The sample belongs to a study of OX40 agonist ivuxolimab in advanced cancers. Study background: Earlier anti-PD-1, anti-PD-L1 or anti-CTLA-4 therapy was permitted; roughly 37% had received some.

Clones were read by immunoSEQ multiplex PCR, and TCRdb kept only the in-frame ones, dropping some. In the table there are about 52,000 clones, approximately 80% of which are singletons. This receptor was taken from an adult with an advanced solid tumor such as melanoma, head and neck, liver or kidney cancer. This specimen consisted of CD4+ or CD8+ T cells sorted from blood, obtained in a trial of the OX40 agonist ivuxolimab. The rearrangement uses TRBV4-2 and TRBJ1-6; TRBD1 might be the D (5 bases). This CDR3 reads CASSQTLPSGRTTYNSPLHF. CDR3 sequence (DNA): TGTGCCAGCAGCCAAACCCTCCCGTCAGGGAGGACAACCTATAATTCACCCCTCCACTTT.